The clone carrying this T cell receptor beta chain was detected once. What it binds is not known. Sequencing was at survey level. Profiled with immunoSEQ multiplex PCR; TCRdb holds only in-frame clones, not every one. Of about 46,000 clones listed, about 79% were seen once; the top ten hold approximately 0.37%. V lost 1 base, J lost 7 bases, and 5 bases stayed unmatched. The CDR3 totals 15 residues. From germline, CDR1 is MNHEY and CDR2 SVGAGI. The data derive from a study of fetal regulatory T cell absence and autoimmunity. Study-wide findings and caveats: Antigen-driven pancreatic autoimmunity before birth in IPEX was inferred from oligoclonal enrichment.

The J gene is TRBJ2-1, the V gene TRBV6-5; 9 bases align to TRBD1. This clonotype was sampled from a newborn boy with IPEX syndrome. Sequencing was carried out using cord blood. CDR3 coding DNA: TGTGCCAGCAGTTACTTACAGGGGGCGGGTAATGAGCAGTTCTTC. Translation: CASSYLQGAGNEQFF.